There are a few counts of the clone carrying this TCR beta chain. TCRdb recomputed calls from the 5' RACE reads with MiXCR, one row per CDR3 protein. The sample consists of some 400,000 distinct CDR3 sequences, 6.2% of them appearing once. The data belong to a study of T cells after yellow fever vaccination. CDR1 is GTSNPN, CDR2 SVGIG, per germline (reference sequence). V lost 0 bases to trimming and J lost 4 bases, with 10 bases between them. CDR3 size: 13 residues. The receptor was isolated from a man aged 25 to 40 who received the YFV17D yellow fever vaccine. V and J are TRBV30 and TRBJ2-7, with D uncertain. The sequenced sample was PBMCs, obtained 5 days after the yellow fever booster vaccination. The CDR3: CAWSVTVGYEQYF. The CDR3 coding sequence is TGTGCCTGGAGTGTAACAGTGGGGTACGAGCAGTACTTC.